This T cell receptor beta chain derives from a study of cytomegalovirus exposure and HLA in healthy donors. Study results and limitations: Most CMV-associated TCR beta chains were later found to appear HLA-restricted. Altogether, 164 TCR beta chains were recorded as cytomegalovirus-associated.

The CDR3 has 14 amino acids. With V trimmed by 5 bases and J by 1 base, 4 bases remained unmatched. The V gene's germline CDR1 is SNHLY and CDR2 FYNNEI. This clone was seen just once. The target antigen is unknown. The PCR employed 60 Vbeta primers together with 13 Jbeta primers. In the original processing: Among the unique TCR beta chains that a later analysis counted, about 81 million in all, roughly 11 million were shared. The protocol was immunoSEQ multiplex PCR, while the TCRdb copy is restricted to in-frame clones and leaves out a portion. V and J calls and clone size are as listed in that table; D and trimming were resolved from the DNA. The repertoire holds 100,000 to 150,000 clones, with approximately 80% as singletons. The donors comprised healthy bone marrow donors.

The sample comprised PBMCs. The sequence came from a female donor in good health and CMV-seropositive. V usage is TRBV2 and J usage is TRBJ1-1; 7 bases agree with TRBD1. The CDR3 nucleotides are TGTGCCAGCAGTCCTCGGACAGGGAACACTGAAGCTTTCTTT. It encodes CASSPRTGNTEAFF.